This T cell receptor beta chain came from a study of regulatory and conventional T cells in RAG deficiency. This clone has just a few counts. Repertoires were generated with immunoSEQ multiplex PCR, while TCRdb's copy carries only in-frame clones and drops some. The sample has over 7,500 clones; over 75% are singletons. V gave up 2 bases and J gave up 3 bases, with 10 bases separating them. CDR1 SGHTA and CDR2 FQGTGA come from the germline V gene. This CDR3 spans 14 amino acids. These data were also filed under a second study, of regulatory T cells. That report notes: Amplification used 52 TRBV primers and 13 TRBJ primers.

The V gene is TRBV7-3, the J gene TRBJ2-5, with a possible D match to TRBD1 (6 bases). Material: CD8+ T cells sorted from blood. The TCR sequence derives from a human donor in good health. The CDR3: CASSLDWTEETQYF. CDR3 bases: TGTGCCAGCAGCTTAGACTGGACAGAAGAGACCCAGTACTTC. Combining the CDR3 with reference TRBV7-3 and TRBJ2-5 gives the whole variable domain GAGVSQTPSNKVTEKGKYVELRCDPISGHTALYWYRQSLGQGPEFLIYFQGTGAADDSGLPNDRFFAVRPEGSVSTLKIQRTERGDSAVYLCASSLDWTEETQYFGPGTRLLVL.